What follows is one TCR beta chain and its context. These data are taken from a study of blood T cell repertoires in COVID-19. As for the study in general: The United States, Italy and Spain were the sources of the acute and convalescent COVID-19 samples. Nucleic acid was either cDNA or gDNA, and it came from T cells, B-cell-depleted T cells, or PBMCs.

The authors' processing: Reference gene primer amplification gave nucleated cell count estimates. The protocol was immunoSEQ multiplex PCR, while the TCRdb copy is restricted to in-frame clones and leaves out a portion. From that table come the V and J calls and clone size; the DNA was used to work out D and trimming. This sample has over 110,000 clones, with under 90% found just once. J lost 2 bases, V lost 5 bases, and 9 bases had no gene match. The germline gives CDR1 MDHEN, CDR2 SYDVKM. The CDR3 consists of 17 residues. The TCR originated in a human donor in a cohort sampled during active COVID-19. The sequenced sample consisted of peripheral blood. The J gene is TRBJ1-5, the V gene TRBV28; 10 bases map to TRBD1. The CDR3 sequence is CASSARDRGFRNQPQHF. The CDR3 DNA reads TGTGCCAGCAGTGCCCGGGACAGGGGTTTTCGCAATCAGCCCCAGCATTTT.